This TCR beta chain was captured by sequencing in a study of control samples from healthy donors and cancer patients. This CDR3 is built from 16 residues. Sequencing used immunoSEQ multiplex PCR; TCRdb keeps in-frame clones, though not all of them. This sample yields 80,000 to 100,000 clones, of which about 91% are seen a single time; around an eighth belongs to the top ten. The receptor was derived from a man aged 25 to 40 in good health. This chain uses TRBV21-1 with TRBJ2-1; TRBD2 is the table's D call and was not checked against the DNA. TRBV21-1 corresponds to a pseudogene. Specimen: blood. Written as DNA, the CDR3 is TGTGCCAGCAGCAAAATTTGGCGGACTAGCCTTGATGAGCAGTTCTTC. Translation: CASSKIWRTSLDEQFF.